The 7 T cell receptor beta chains in this list originate from one sample, sequenced in a study of cytomegalovirus exposure and HLA in healthy donors. 13 Jbeta primers and 60 Vbeta primers were used for the PCR. Profiling relied on immunoSEQ multiplex PCR, and the TCRdb table lists in-frame clones only, not all of them. The repertoire consists of under 200,000 clones, with 79% occurring once and the leading ten covering 2.1%. Material for sequencing was PBMCs. The receptors originated from a man aged 40-49 years in good health and CMV-seronegative.

This chain links TRBV9 with TRBJ2-7, with 8 bases lining up with TRBD2. Germline V gene sequence: CDR1 SGDLS, CDR2 YYNGEE. The CDR3 runs 15 residues. V shed 4 bases and J 4 bases; nucleotides not matched to a gene: 10. In DNA form, the CDR3 reads TGTGCCAGCAGCTCACGACTAGCGACACATTACGAGCAGTACTTC. Translating gives CASSSRLATHYEQYF.

CDR3 in amino acids: CASSNTGNYQPQHF. CDR3 DNA: TGTGCCAGCTCAAACACAGGGAACTATCAGCCCCAGCATTTT. This chain uses TRBV18 with TRBJ1-5; the D gene is possibly TRBD1 (6 bases). The germline V gene has CDR1 KGHSH and CDR2 LQKENI. The CDR3 spans 14 residues. V lost 5 bases to trimming and J lost 5 bases, with 13 bases between them. Looking up the rest from reference TRBV18 and TRBJ1-5 gives the full variable domain: NAGVMQNPRHLVRRRGQEARLRCSPMKGHSHVYWYRQLPEEGLKFMVYLQKENIIDESGMPKERFSAEFPKEGPSILRIQQVVRGDSAAYFCASSNTGNYQPQHFGDGTRLSIL.

The chain recombines TRBV29-1 with TRBJ2-7; TRBD1 is a possible D gene (5 bases). This CDR3 region has 11 residues. Trimming pared 7 bases from V and 5 bases from J, leaving 12 bases between. Germline V gene lookup returns CDR1 SQVTM and CDR2 ANQGSEA. The CDR3 loop is CSAQKGNEQYF. The CDR3 DNA reads TGCAGCGCTCAGAAGGGGAACGAGCAGTACTTC.

The chain is built from TRBV9 and TRBJ2-5, with TRBD1 identical over 7 bases. Germline assignment: CDR1 SGDLS and CDR2 YYNGEE. V lost 4 bases to trimming and J lost 5 bases; unmatched junction nucleotides: 8. This CDR3 has 14 amino acids. The CDR3 reads CASSPRQGLETQYF. CDR3 nucleotide sequence: TGTGCCAGCAGCCCGAGACAGGGCCTGGAGACCCAGTACTTC.

The chain combines TRBV11-2 with TRBJ2-2; 10 positions agree with TRBD2. The CDR3 sequence is 16 residues long. Germline CDR1 SGHAT, CDR2 FQNNGV. After removal of 5 bases from V and 5 bases from J, the junction contained 8 bases not matched to a gene. The CDR3 protein is CASSRGSSGRTGELFF. CDR3 in DNA: TGTGCCAGCAGCCGAGGGAGTAGCGGGAGGACCGGGGAGCTGTTTTTT.

This chain links TRBV6-6 with TRBJ1-1; D is possibly TRBD1 (5 bases). CDR3 length: 12 amino acids. Germline-derived CDR1 and CDR2 are MNHNY and SVGAGI (reference sequence). The ends were cut back, 8 bases at V and 6 bases at J, with 13 bases in the middle. The CDR3 DNA sequence: TGTGCCAGCTCCGGGGGTTGGGCTGAAGCTTTCTTT. Translated, it gives CASSGGWAEAFF.

The genes are TRBV19 and TRBJ2-3, with 13 bases matching TRBD2. Germline CDR1 is LNHDA and CDR2 is SQIVND (reference sequence). V lost 5 bases, J lost 0 bases, and 5 bases stayed unmatched. CDR3 length: 17 amino acids. CDR3 DNA sequence: TGTGCCAGTAGTTCCGGGACTAGCGGGGCCAGCACAGATACGCAGTATTTT. Encoded protein: CASSSGTSGASTDTQYF.